Sequencing of this T cell receptor (beta chain) was carried out in a study of T cell changes during pregnancy in multiple sclerosis. V was pared by 5 bases and J by 0 bases, with 9 bases between. There are 14 residues in the CDR3. The germline V gene encodes CDR1 SGHKS and CDR2 YYEKEE (reference sequence). Profiled with immunoSEQ multiplex PCR; TCRdb holds only in-frame clones, not every one. Among 40,000 to 45,000 clones listed, less than 95% were seen once. This chain joins TRBV5-5 and TRBJ1-5, with no clear D. The sequence was obtained from a female donor with multiple sclerosis, enrolled in a pregnancy study. The sample in question was CD4+ T cells from peripheral blood mononuclear cells, obtained in the third trimester of pregnancy. The CDR3 sequence: CASSPLYSNQPQHF. In nucleotides, the CDR3 is TGTGCCAGCAGTCCTTTATATAGCAATCAGCCCCAGCATTTT.